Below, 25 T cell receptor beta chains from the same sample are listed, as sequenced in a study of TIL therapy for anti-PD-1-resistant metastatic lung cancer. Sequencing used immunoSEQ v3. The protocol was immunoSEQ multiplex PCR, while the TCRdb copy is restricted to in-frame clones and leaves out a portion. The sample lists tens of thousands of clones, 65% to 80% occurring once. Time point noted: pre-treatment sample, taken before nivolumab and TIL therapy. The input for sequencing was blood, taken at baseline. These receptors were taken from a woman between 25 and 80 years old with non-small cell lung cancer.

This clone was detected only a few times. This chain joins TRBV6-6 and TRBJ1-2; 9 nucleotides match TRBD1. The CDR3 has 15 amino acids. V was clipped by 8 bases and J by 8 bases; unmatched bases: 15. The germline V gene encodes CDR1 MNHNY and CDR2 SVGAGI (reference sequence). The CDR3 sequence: CASAEPGQGVLGYTF. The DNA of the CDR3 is TGTGCCAGCGCCGAACCGGGACAGGGCGTTTTAGGCTACACCTTC.

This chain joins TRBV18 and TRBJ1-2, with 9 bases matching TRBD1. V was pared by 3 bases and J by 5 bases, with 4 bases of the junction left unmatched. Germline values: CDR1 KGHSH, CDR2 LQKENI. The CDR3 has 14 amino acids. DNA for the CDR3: TGTGCCAGCTCACCTTCGACAGGGGGATATGGCTACACCTTC. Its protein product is CASSPSTGGYGYTF.

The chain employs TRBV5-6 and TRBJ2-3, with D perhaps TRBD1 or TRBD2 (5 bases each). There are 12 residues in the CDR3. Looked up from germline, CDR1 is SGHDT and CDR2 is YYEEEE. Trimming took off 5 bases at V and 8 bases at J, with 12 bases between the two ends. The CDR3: CASRRDGATQYF. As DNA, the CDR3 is TGTGCCAGCAGGAGGGACGGGGCTACGCAGTATTTT. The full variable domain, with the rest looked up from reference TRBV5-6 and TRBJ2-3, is DAGVTQSPTHLIKTRGQQVTLRCSPKSGHDTVSWYQQALGQGPQFIFQYYEEEERQRGNFPDRFSGHQFPNYSSELNVNALLLGDSALYLCASRRDGATQYFGPGTRLTVL.

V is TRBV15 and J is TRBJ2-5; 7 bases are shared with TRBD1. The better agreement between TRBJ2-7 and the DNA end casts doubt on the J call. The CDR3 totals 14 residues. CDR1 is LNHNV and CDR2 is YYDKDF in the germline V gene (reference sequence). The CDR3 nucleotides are TGTGCCACCAGCCCCCCGGGACAGTCCTACGAGCAGTACTTC. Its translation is CATSPPGQSYEQYF.

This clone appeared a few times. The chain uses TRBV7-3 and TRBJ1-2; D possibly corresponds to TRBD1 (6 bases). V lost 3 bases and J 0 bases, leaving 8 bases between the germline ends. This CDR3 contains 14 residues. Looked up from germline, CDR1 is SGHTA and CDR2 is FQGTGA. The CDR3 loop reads CASSLTGANYGYTF. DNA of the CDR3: TGTGCCAGCAGCTTGACAGGAGCTAACTATGGCTACACCTTC.

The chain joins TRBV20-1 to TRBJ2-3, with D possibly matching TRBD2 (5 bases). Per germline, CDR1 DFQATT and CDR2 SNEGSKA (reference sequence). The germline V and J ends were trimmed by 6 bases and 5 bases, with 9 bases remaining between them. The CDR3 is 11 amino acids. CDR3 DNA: TGCAGTGCAACTCGGGGAGATACGCAGTATTTT. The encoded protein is CSATRGDTQYF.

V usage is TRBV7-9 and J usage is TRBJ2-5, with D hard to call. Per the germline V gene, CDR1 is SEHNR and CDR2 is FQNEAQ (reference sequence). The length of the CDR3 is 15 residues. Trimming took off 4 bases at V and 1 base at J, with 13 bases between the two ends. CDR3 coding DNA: TGTGCCAGCAGCTACCCTTTGGCCTCCCAAGAGACCCAGTACTTC. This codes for CASSYPLASQETQYF.

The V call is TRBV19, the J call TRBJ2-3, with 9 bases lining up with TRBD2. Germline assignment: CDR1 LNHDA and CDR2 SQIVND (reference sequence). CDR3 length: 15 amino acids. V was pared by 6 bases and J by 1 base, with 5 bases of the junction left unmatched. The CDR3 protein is CASRPIAGGTDTQYF. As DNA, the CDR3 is TGTGCCAGTAGACCAATAGCGGGGGGCACAGATACGCAGTATTTT.

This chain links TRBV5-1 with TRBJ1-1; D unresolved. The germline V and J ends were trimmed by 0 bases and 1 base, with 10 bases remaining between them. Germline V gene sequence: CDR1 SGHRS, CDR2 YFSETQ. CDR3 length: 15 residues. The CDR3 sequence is CASSLVETRNTEAFF. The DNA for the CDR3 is TGCGCCAGCAGCTTGGTTGAGACTAGGAACACTGAAGCTTTCTTT.

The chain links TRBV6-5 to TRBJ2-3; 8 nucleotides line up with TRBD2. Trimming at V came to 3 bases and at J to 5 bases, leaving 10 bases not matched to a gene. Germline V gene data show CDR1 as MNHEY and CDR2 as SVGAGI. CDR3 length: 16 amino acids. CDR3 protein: CASSYLAGGFKDTQYF. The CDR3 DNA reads TGTGCCAGCAGTTATTTGGCGGGGGGATTCAAAGATACGCAGTATTTT.

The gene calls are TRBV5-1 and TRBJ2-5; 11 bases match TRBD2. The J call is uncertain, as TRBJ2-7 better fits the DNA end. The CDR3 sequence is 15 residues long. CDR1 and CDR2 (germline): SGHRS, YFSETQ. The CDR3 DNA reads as TGCGCCAGCAGCTTAGGGACTAGCGGAGACTACGAGCAGTACTTC. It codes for CASSLGTSGDYEQYF.

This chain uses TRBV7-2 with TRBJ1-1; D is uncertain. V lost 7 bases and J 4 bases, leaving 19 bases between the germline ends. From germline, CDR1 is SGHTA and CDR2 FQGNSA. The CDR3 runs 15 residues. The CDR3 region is CASTPQLIGVTEAFF. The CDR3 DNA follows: TGTGCCAGCACCCCTCAGCTTATTGGGGTCACTGAAGCTTTCTTT.

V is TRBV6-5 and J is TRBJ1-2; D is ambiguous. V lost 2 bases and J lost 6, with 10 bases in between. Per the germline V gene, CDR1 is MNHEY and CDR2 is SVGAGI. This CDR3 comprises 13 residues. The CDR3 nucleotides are TGTGCCAGCAGTTACCTGGGTGAGAATGGCTACACCTTC. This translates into CASSYLGENGYTF.

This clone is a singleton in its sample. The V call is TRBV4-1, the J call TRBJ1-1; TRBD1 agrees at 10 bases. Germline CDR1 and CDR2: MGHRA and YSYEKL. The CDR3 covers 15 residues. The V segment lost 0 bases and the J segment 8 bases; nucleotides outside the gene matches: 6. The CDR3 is CASSQDLDRGPEAFF. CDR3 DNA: TGCGCCAGCAGCCAAGACCTAGACAGGGGGCCGGAAGCTTTCTTT.

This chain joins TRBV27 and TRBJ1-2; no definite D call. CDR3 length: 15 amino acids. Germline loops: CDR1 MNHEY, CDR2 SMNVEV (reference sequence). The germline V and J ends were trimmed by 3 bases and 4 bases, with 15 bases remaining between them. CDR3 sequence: CASSFGHPKVYGYTF. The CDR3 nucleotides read TGTGCCAGCAGTTTTGGCCACCCCAAAGTCTATGGCTACACCTTC.

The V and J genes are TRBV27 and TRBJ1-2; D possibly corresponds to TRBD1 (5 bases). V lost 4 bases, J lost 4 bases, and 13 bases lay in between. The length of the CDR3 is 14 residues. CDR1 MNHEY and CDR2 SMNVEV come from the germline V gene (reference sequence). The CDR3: CASSSQGRFYGYTF. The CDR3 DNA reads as TGTGCCAGCAGTTCCCAGGGAAGGTTCTATGGCTACACCTTC.

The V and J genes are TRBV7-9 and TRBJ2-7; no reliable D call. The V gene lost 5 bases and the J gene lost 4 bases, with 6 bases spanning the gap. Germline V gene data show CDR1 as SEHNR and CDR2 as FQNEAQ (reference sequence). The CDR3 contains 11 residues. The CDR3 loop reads CASSPNYEQYF. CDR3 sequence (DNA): TGTGCCAGCAGCCCTAATTACGAGCAGTACTTC.

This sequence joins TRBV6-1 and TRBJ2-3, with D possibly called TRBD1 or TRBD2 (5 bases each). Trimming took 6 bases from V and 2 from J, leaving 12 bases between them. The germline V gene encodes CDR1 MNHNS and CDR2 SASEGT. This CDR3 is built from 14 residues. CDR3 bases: TGTGCCAGCAGGGGACGGGGCAACACAGATACGCAGTATTTT. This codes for CASRGRGNTDTQYF.

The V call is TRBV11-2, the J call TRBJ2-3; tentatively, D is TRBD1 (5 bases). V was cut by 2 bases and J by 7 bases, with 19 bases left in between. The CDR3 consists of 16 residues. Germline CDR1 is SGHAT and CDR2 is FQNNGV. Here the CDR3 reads CASSLSQQVPTNTQYF. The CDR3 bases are TGTGCCAGCAGCTTAAGTCAACAGGTACCCACGAATACGCAGTATTTT.

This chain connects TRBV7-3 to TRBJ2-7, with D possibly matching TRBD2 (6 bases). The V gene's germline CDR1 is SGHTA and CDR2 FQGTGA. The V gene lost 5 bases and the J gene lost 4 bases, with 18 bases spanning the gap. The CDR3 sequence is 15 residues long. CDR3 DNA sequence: TGTGCCAGCAGCCCTAACCCGGGAGTAGGGTACGAGCAGTACTTC. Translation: CASSPNPGVGYEQYF.

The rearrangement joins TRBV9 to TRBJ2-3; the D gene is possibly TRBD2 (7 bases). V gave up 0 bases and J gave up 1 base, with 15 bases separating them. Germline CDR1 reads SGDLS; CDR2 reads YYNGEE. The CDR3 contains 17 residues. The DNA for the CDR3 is TGTGCCAGCAGCGTAGTAGGGGGGGCAATAGGCACAGATACGCAGTATTTT. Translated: CASSVVGGAIGTDTQYF.

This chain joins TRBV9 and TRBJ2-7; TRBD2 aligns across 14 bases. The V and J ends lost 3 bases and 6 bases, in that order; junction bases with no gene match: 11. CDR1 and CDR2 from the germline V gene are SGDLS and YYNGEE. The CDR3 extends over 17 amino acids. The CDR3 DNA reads TGTGCCAGCAGCGCTGAGGGGACTAGCGGGGGAATCGGCGAGCAGTACTTC. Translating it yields CASSAEGTSGGIGEQYF.

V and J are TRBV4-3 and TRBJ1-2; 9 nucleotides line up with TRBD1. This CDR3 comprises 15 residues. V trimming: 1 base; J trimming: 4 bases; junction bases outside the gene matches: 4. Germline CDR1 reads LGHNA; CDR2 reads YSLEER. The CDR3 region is CASSQARQGGYGYTF. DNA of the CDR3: TGCGCCAGCAGCCAAGCCCGACAGGGGGGCTATGGCTACACCTTC.

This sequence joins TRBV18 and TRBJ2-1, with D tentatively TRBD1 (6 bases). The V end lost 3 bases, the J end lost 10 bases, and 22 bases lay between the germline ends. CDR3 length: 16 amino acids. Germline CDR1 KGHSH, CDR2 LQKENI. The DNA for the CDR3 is TGTGCCAGCTCACCCAACTCGGAACAGGGTGTAGGGGAGCAGTTCTTC. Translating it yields CASSPNSEQGVGEQFF. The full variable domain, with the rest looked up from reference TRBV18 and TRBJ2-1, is NAGVMQNPRHLVRRRGQEARLRCSPMKGHSHVYWYRQLPEEGLKFMVYLQKENIIDESGMPKERFSAEFPKEGPSILRIQQVVRGDSAAYFCASSPNSEQGVGEQFFGPGTRLTVL.

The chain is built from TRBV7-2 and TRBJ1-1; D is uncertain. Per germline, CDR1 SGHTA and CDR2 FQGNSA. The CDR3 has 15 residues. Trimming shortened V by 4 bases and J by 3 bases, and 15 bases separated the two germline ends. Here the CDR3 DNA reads TGTGCCAGCAGCTCGGTCTTATTCGGGGACACTGAAGCTTTCTTT. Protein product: CASSSVLFGDTEAFF.